This T cell receptor beta chain was sequenced in a study of blood T cell repertoires in COVID-19. At the level of the study: Sites in the United States, Italy and Spain provided acute and convalescent COVID-19 samples. T cells, B-cell-depleted T cells, or PBMCs supplied cDNA or gDNA.

In the source study's methods: Amplification of reference gene primers provided the estimated nucleated cell counts. Assay used: immunoSEQ multiplex PCR; TCRdb lists only in-frame clones, some missing. V and J calls and clone size are those listed in that table; D and trimming were worked out from the DNA. The sample consists of 70,000 to 90,000 clones, 88% of them appearing once. Germline loops: CDR1 SNHLY, CDR2 FYNNEI. V was trimmed by 2 bases and J by 4 bases, leaving 20 bases between them. This CDR3 is built from 17 residues. The rearrangement links TRBV2 to TRBJ1-1; D remains ambiguous. The specimen sequenced was peripheral blood. The receptor's source is a man aged 45-60 years with acute or convalescent COVID-19. Written as DNA, the CDR3 is TGTGCCAGCAGTGAATCGGGGATGGGTTGGGTGAGCACTGAAGCTTTCTTT. Protein product: CASSESGMGWVSTEAFF.